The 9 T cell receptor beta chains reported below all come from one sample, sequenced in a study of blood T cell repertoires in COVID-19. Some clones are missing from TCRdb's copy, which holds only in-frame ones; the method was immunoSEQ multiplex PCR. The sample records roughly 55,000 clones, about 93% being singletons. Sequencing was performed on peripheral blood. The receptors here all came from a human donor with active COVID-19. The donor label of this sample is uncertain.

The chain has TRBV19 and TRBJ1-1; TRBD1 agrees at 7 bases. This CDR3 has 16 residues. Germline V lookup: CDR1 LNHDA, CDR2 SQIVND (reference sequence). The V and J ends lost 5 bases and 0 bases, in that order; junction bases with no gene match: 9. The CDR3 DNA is TGTGCCAGTAGTCTTAGACAGGGTTTGTTGAACACTGAAGCTTTCTTT. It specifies CASSLRQGLLNTEAFF.

The CDR3 sequence: CATSRDRAGRTQPQHF. Here the CDR3 DNA reads TGTGCCACCAGCAGAGATAGGGCGGGCCGAACTCAGCCCCAGCATTTT. The chain carries TRBV15 and TRBJ1-5; D is uncertain. Looked up from germline, CDR1 is LNHNV and CDR2 is YYDKDF (reference sequence). V was trimmed by 0 bases and J by 6 bases, leaving 15 bases between them. This CDR3 has 16 residues. The whole variable domain, remainder taken from reference TRBV15 and TRBJ1-5, is DAMVIQNPRYQVTQFGKPVTLSCSQTLNHNVMYWYQQKSSQAPKLLFHYYDKDFNNEADTPDNFQSRRPNTSFCFLDIRSPGLGDTAMYLCATSRDRAGRTQPQHFGDGTRLSIL.

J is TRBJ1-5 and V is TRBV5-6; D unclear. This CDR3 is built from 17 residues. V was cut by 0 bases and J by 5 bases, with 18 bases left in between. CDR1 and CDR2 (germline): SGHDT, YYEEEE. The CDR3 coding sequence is TGTGCCAGCAGCTTGGGGCCAGACCCTCTAGCATATCAGCCCCAGCATTTT. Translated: CASSLGPDPLAYQPQHF.

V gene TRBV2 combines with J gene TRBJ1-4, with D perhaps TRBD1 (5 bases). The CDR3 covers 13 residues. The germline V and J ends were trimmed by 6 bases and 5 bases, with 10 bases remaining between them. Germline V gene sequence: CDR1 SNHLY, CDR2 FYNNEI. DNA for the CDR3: TGTGCCAGCAGACAGGCGGAGAATGAAAAACTGTTTTTT. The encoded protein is CASRQAENEKLFF.

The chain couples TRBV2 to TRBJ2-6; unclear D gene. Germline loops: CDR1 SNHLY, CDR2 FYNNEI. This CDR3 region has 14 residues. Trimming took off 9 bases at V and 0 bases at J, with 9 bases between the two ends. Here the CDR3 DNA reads TGTGCCAGGGCCGGAGCCTCTGGGGCCAACGTCCTGACTTTC. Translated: CARAGASGANVLTF. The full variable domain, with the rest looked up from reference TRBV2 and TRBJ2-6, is EPEVTQTPSHQVTQMGQEVILRCVPISNHLYFYWYRQILGQKVEFLVSFYNNEISEKSEIFDDQFSVERPDGSNFTLKIRSTKLEDSAMYFCARAGASGANVLTFGAGSRLTVL.

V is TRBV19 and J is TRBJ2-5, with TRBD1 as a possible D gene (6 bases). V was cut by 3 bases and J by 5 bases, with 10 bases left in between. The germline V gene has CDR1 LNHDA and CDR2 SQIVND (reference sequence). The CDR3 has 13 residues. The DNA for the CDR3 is TGTGCCAGTAGTATCGGGACAAGGGAGACCCAGTACTTC. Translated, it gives CASSIGTRETQYF.

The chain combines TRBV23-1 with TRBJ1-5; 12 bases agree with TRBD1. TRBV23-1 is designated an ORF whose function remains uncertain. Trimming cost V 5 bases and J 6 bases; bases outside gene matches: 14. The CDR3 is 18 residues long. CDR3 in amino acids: CASSSRDRGQEEGQPQHF. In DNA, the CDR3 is TGCGCCAGCAGTTCCCGGGACAGGGGGCAAGAAGAGGGTCAGCCCCAGCATTTT.

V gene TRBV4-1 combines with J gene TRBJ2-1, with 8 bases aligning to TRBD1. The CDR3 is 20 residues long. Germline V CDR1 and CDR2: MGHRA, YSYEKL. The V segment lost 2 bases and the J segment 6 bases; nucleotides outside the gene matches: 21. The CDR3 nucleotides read TGCGCCAGCAGCCAATTATCAGGGGGCCCACTAGGAAAGGGGTTCAATGAGCAGTTCTTC. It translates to CASSQLSGGPLGKGFNEQFF.

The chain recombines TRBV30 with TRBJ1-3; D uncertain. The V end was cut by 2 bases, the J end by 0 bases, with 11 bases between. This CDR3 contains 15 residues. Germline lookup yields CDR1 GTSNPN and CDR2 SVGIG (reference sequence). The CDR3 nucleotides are TGTGCCTGGAGTACGAGGGCGAGCTCTGGAAACACCATATATTTT. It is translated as CAWSTRASSGNTIYF.